The 5 T cell receptor beta chains presented below share a single source sample, sequenced in a study of brain T cells in children with intractable seizures. Generated by immunoSEQ multiplex PCR, the TCRdb table keeps only in-frame clones and is missing some. Counted here are about 350,000 clones, roughly 92% occurring once; the ten biggest clones make up roughly 5.7%. The time point is: blood from clinic visit 5 months post-surgery; TSC patient then seizure free. The sequencing used peripheral blood, collected less than 6 months after surgery. Every receptor here comes from a boy less than two years old with tuberous sclerosis and intractable seizures.

The chain links TRBV4-1 to TRBJ1-1; 7 nucleotides agree with TRBD1. The CDR3 is 16 residues long. The germline V gene encodes CDR1 MGHRA and CDR2 YSYEKL. The V segment lost 2 bases and the J segment 3 bases; nucleotides outside the gene matches: 9. The CDR3 is CASSQTQTGTDTEAFF. The CDR3 coding sequence is TGCGCCAGCAGCCAAACCCAGACAGGGACAGACACTGAAGCTTTCTTT.

The chain recombines TRBV13 with TRBJ2-1; 10 bases line up with TRBD2. Germline V gives CDR1 PRHDT, CDR2 FYEKMQ (reference sequence). This CDR3 spans 14 amino acids. V gave up 6 bases and J gave up 3 bases; unmatched junction bases: 2. The CDR3 spells CASSRTSGYNEQFF. The CDR3 DNA reads as TGTGCCAGCAGTAGGACTAGCGGCTACAATGAGCAGTTCTTC. Complete variable domain (other parts from reference TRBV13 and TRBJ2-1): AAGVIQSPRHLIKEKRETATLKCYPIPRHDTVYWYQQGPGQDPQFLISFYEKMQSDKGSIPDRFSAQQFSDYHSELNMSSLELGDSALYFCASSRTSGYNEQFFGPGTRLTVL.

This chain joins TRBV6-5 and TRBJ1-2; D is perhaps TRBD1 (6 bases). V shed 7 bases and J shed 2 bases, with 14 bases lying between them. This CDR3 comprises 14 residues. Germline assignment: CDR1 MNHEY and CDR2 SVGAGI. The CDR3 region has the DNA TGTGCCAGCACCCGGACAGCAGGGAACTATGGCTACACCTTC. Translation: CASTRTAGNYGYTF.

The chain is built from TRBV9 and TRBJ2-7; perhaps TRBD1 as D (6 bases). Germline V gives CDR1 SGDLS, CDR2 YYNGEE. This CDR3 region has 13 residues. Trimming left V 7 bases short and J 7 bases short, with 18 bases between. The CDR3: CASSRGSRGEQYF. In nucleotides, the CDR3 is TGTGCCAGCTCCCGGGGAAGTAGGGGGGAGCAGTACTTC.

This chain uses TRBV3-1 (or the pseudogene TRBV3-2) with TRBJ1-5, with D unclear. Germline CDR1 reads LGHDT; CDR2 reads YNNKEL (reference sequence). The length of the CDR3 is 15 residues. V lost 1 base and J 0 bases, leaving 7 bases between the germline ends. The CDR3 loop reads CASSQGVDSNQPQHF. CDR3 DNA sequence: TGTGCCAGCAGCCAAGGGGTGGATAGCAATCAGCCCCAGCATTTT.